This T cell receptor beta chain comes out of a study of T cells in Graves' hyperthyroidism and ophthalmopathy. Study-level findings and limits: Most thyroid clonotypes that were expanded above 0.001 also turned up in blood.

Germline values: CDR1 MNHNS, CDR2 SASEGT. This CDR3 region has 14 residues. V was pared by 8 bases and J by 4 bases, with 12 bases between. Patients were aged 18 to 65, had disease duration under 2 months, and had newly diagnosed hyperthyroidism. Uncontrolled infection, other autoimmune disease, pregnancy and lactation each barred patients from inclusion. Orbital computed tomography, thyroid ultrasound, serum thyroxine and TRAb, and clinical symptoms together informed the diagnoses. Regarding this clonotype: Its antigen is still unknown.

Amplification targeted TCR beta CDR3 regions from RNA transcripts. HTBI primers were used for first-round RT-PCR of the TCR CDR3. A single record per CDR3 protein comes from TCRdb applying MiXCR to the multiplex PCR reads. The top ten clones hold 20% to 25% of a sample with around 380,000 distinct CDR3 sequences, about 13% of them seen once. Input material: blood. The V call is TRBV6-1, the J call TRBJ1-6; no firm D call. This receptor was taken from a man in his thirties or forties with Graves' hyperthyroidism that later progressed to Graves' ophthalmopathy. CDR3 nucleotide sequence: TGTGCCAGCGCGAGGGCGGAATATAATTCACCCCTCCACTTT. Translating gives CASARAEYNSPLHF.